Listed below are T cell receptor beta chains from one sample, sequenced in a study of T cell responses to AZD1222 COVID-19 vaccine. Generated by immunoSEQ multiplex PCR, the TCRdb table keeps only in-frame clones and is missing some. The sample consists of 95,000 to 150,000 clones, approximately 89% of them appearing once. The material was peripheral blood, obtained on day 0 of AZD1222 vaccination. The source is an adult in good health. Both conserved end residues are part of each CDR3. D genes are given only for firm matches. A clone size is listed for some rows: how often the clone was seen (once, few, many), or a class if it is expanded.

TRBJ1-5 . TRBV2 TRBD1 CASSVQGGTLQPQHF TGTGCCAGCAGTGTACAAGGGGGCACCTTGCAGCCCCAGCATTTT
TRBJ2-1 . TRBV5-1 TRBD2 CASSLGPSGNNEQFF TGCGCCAGCAGCTTGGGTCCTAGCGGGAACAATGAGCAGTTCTTC
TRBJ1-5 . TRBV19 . CASSRQSSNQPQHF TGTGCCAGTAGCCGACAGTCTAGCAATCAGCCCCAGCATTTT
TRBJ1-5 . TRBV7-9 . CASSLGGLQPQHF TGTGCCAGCAGCTTAGGCGGGCTCCAGCCCCAGCATTTT
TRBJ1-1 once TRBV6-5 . CASSYSHENTEAFF TGTGCCAGCAGTTACTCGCACGAGAACACTGAAGCTTTCTTT
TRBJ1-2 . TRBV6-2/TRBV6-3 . CASSYYGERYGYTF TGTGCCAGCAGTTACTATGGGGAGAGGTATGGCTACACCTTC
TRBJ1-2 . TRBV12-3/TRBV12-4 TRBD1 CASSTGTGGGYTF TGTGCCAGCAGTACCGGGACAGGGGGTGGCTACACCTTC
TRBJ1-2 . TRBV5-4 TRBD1 CASKTDRGLYGYTF TGTGCCAGCAAAACCGACAGGGGGCTGTATGGCTACACCTTC
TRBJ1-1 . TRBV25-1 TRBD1 CATSGTAKGDTEAFF TGTGCCACCTCCGGGACAGCGAAGGGGGACACTGAAGCTTTCTTT
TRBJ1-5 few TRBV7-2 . CASSSGWTKDQPQHF TGTGCCAGCAGCTCGGGATGGACCAAAGATCAGCCCCAGCATTTT
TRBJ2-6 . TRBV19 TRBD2 CASSLGGSIGVSGANVLTF TGTGCCAGTAGTCTGGGGGGGTCGATAGGGGTCTCTGGGGCCAACGTCCTGACTTTC
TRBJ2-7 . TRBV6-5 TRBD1 CASRPQGAVTYEQYF TGTGCCAGCAGACCACAGGGGGCGGTAACCTACGAGCAGTACTTC
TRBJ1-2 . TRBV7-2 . CASSEYGTDPQGYTF TGTGCCAGCAGCGAGTACGGGACGGACCCTCAGGGCTACACCTTC
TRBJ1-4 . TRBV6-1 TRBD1 CASSDLTGGNEKLFF TGTGCCAGCAGTGACCTGACAGGGGGGAATGAAAAACTGTTTTTT
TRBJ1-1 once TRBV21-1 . CASSKVARMNTEAFF TGTGCCAGCAGCAAAGTAGCACGGATGAACACTGAAGCTTTCTTT
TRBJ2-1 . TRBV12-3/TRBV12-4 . CASSLVAVDEQFF TGTGCCAGCAGTTTAGTGGCAGTAGATGAGCAGTTCTTC
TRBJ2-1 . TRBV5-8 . CASSFEVYNEQFF TGTGCCAGCAGCTTCGAGGTATACAATGAGCAGTTCTTC
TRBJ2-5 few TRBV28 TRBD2 CASSSLAGGPETQYF TGTGCCAGCAGTTCACTAGCGGGAGGGCCGGAGACCCAGTACTTC
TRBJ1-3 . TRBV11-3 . CASSPRGVPAIYF TGTGCCAGCAGCCCGAGGGGCGTCCCAGCTATATATTTT
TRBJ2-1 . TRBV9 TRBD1 CASSEPGQGLMDEQFF TGTGCCAGCAGCGAGCCCGGACAGGGATTAATGGATGAGCAGTTCTTC
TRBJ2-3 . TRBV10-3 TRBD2 CAIRRESTDTQYF TGTGCCATCAGGCGGGAGTCCACAGATACGCAGTATTTT
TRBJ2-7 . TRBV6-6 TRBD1 CASSSPDREGEQYF TGTGCCAGCAGTTCCCCGGACAGGGAAGGCGAGCAGTACTTC
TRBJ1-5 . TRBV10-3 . CATYDTTGNQPQHF TGTGCCACATATGACACCACTGGGAATCAGCCCCAGCATTTT
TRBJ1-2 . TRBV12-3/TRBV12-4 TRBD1 CASSQGGDYGYTF TGTGCCAGCAGTCAGGGGGGTGACTATGGCTACACCTTC
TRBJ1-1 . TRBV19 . CATDGRGTEAFF TGTGCCACGGACGGGCGCGGTACTGAAGCTTTCTTT
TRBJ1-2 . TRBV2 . CASSGQTYGYTF TGTGCCAGCAGTGGACAGACCTATGGCTACACCTTC
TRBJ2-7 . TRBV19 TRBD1 CASSLTGVYEQYF TGTGCCAGTAGCCTAACAGGGGTCTACGAGCAGTACTTC
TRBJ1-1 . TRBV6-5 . CASSQGSEAFF TGTGCCAGCAGTCAGGGATCCGAAGCTTTCTTT
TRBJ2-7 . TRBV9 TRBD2 CASSVAPLAGAYEQYF TGTGCCAGCAGCGTAGCTCCGCTAGCGGGGGCCTACGAGCAGTACTTC
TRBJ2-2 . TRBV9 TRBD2 CASSSLGLAGDTGELFF TGTGCCAGCAGCTCCTTGGGACTAGCGGGGGACACCGGGGAGCTGTTTTTT
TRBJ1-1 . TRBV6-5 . CASGYRDIGEAFF TGTGCCAGCGGTTACAGAGACATTGGTGAAGCTTTCTTT